This is a list of T cell receptor beta chains from one sample in a study of B cell selection in AIRE deficiency. Using immunoSEQ multiplex PCR, the repertoire was profiled, and TCRdb retains in-frame clones only, with some absent. Here the sample spans roughly 14,000 clones, approximately 94% being singletons. The sequenced material came from Tregs sorted from PBMCs. These receptors were obtained from a human donor with AIRE deficiency. CDR3s include the opening cysteine and the closing phenylalanine or tryptophan. The order of the fields is J gene, V gene, clone size, D gene, CDR3 DNA, CDR3 protein. The D gene is left open where the match is weak. Only some rows state a clone size, as once, few, many or a class for expanded clones.

TRBJ2-7 | TRBV10-3 | - | TRBD2 | TGTGCCAGCTCTAGCGGGAGGGGCAACGAGCAGTACTTC | CASSSGRGNEQYF
TRBJ2-1 | TRBV29-1 | few | TRBD2 | TGCAGCGTTGTCGGGCGACTAGCGGGTGGCGAGCAGTTCTTC | CSVVGRLAGGEQFF
TRBJ1-2 | TRBV27 | - | - | TGTGCCAGCAGTTTAAGGGTTAACTATGGCTACACCTTC | CASSLRVNYGYTF
TRBJ1-3 | TRBV4-1 | - | TRBD1 | TGCGCCAGCAGCCTTTCGACAGGGGGGCCTGGAAACACCATATATTTT | CASSLSTGGPGNTIYF
TRBJ1-2 | TRBV4-3 | - | TRBD1 | TGCGCCAGCAGCCAAGGAGCCGGGACAGGGGGTTTTGGCTACACCTTC | CASSQGAGTGGFGYTF
TRBJ2-5 | TRBV9 | - | - | TGTGCCAGCAGCCCCCGCCCGGGACGAGCGGGAGAGACCCAGTACTTC | CASSPRPGRAGETQYF
TRBJ1-5 | TRBV9 | - | - | TGTGCCAGCAGCGTAGAGGGGGGGGTCAATCAGCCCCAGCATTTT | CASSVEGGVNQPQHF
TRBJ2-7 | TRBV18 | - | - | TGTGCCAGCTCACCCCACAGGGGGGGCCTAGCGGCCTACGAGCAGTACTTC | CASSPHRGGLAAYEQYF
TRBJ2-5 | TRBV7-9 | - | - | TGTGCCAGCAGCTCCCTGCGCGGTCAAGAGACCCAGTACTTC | CASSSLRGQETQYF
TRBJ2-7 | TRBV18 | - | - | TGTGCCAGCTCACCCGGGACGGGACTTCTCCACGAGCAGTACTTC | CASSPGTGLLHEQYF
TRBJ2-2 | TRBV11-3 | once | TRBD2 | TGTGCCAGCAGCTTAGATGGCGGGGGCACCGGGGAGCTGTTTTTT | CASSLDGGGTGELFF
TRBJ2-7 | TRBV5-1 | few | TRBD1 | TGCGCCAGCAGCGCCGGGACAGTCACCTACGAGCAGTACTTC | CASSAGTVTYEQYF
TRBJ2-5 | TRBV5-4 | - | - | TGTGCCAGCAGCTTGGATTCGGAGACCCAGTACTTC | CASSLDSETQYF
TRBJ2-1 | TRBV18 | - | - | TGTGCCAGCTCACAGAGACTAGTGGTCCCCTATGAGCAGTTCTTC | CASSQRLVVPYEQFF
TRBJ1-4 | TRBV4-3 | once | - | TGCGCCAGCAGCCGGGCGAAGGGTGAAAAACTGTTTTTT | CASSRAKGEKLFF
TRBJ2-2 | TRBV6-1 | - | TRBD1 | TGTGCCAGCAGTGCGGCAGGGGGCGCGAAAACCGGGGAGCTGTTTTTT | CASSAAGGAKTGELFF
TRBJ2-1 | TRBV5-1 | - | TRBD2 | TGCGCCAGCAGCTTGGTGGGAGGGCCGTACAATGAGCAGTTCTTC | CASSLVGGPYNEQFF
TRBJ2-4 | TRBV2 | - | TRBD2 | TGTGCCAGCAGTGCCCTTAGGTTAGCGGGAGATTTATACATTCAGTACTTC | CASSALRLAGDLYIQYF